The rows below give T cell receptor beta chains drawn from one sample of a study of shared clonotypes between healthy human individuals. Sequencing used immunoSEQ multiplex PCR; TCRdb keeps in-frame clones, though not all of them. The sample has some 1,900,000 clones, roughly 95% seen once. The sample was naive CD8+ T cells sorted from blood. These receptors all come from a man aged 18 to 30 in good health. Both conserved end residues are part of each CDR3. Fields, in order: V gene, D gene, J gene, clone size, CDR3 protein, CDR3 DNA. A D gene is named only where the DNA matches it firmly. The listing skips clone size in some rows; elsewhere it reads once, few, many or a size class.

V: TRBV27
D: TRBD2
J: TRBJ2-7
size: -
CDR3: CASSTIGGAGGGEQYF
DNA: TGTGCCAGCAGTACAATAGGGGGCGCGGGAGGGGGAGAGCAGTACTTC

V: TRBV5-5
D: -
J: TRBJ2-1
size: -
CDR3: CASRPTGSNEQFF
DNA: TGTGCCAGCAGACCTACAGGGTCAAATGAGCAGTTCTTC

V: TRBV14
D: -
J: TRBJ2-3
size: -
CDR3: CASSQWGTQYF
DNA: TGTGCCAGCAGCCAATGGGGTACGCAGTATTTT

V: TRBV7-9
D: -
J: TRBJ1-1
size: -
CDR3: CASSLWGTEAFF
DNA: TGTGCCAGCAGCTTATGGGGAACTGAAGCTTTCTTT

V: TRBV7-2
D: TRBD2
J: TRBJ2-7
size: -
CDR3: CASRSGTIPEQYF
DNA: TGTGCCAGCAGATCCGGGACTATCCCCGAGCAGTACTTC

V: TRBV4-3
D: -
J: TRBJ1-6
size: -
CDR3: CASSLDRSYNSPLHF
DNA: TGCGCCAGCAGCCTTGACCGCTCCTATAATTCACCCCTCCACTTT

V: TRBV5-6
D: -
J: TRBJ2-7
size: -
CDR3: CASSLTGGPVTYEQYF
DNA: TGTGCCAGCAGCTTGACTGGGGGGCCAGTAACCTACGAGCAGTACTTC

V: TRBV18
D: TRBD1
J: TRBJ1-6
size: once
CDR3: CASSPLRDRDPLHF
DNA: TGTGCCAGCTCACCTCTCCGGGACAGGGACCCCCTCCACTTT

V: TRBV27
D: TRBD2
J: TRBJ2-3
size: -
CDR3: CASKATSGRLDTQYF
DNA: TGTGCCAGTAAAGCGACTAGCGGGAGGTTAGATACGCAGTATTTT

V: TRBV7-9
D: TRBD1
J: TRBJ1-4
size: -
CDR3: CASSQTGSNEKLFF
DNA: TGTGCCAGCAGCCAGACAGGGTCTAATGAAAAACTGTTTTTT

V: TRBV4-2
D: TRBD1
J: TRBJ1-5
size: once
CDR3: CASSHSQGGSNQPQHF
DNA: TGTGCCAGCAGCCACTCACAGGGGGGAAGCAATCAGCCCCAGCATTTT